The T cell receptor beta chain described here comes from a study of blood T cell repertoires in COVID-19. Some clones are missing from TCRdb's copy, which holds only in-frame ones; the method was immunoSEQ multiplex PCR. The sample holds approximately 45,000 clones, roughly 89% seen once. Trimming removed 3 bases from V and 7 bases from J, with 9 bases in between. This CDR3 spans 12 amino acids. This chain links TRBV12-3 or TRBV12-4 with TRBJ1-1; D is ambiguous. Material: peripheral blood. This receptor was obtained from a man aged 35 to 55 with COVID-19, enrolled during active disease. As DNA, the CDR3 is TGTGCCAGCAGTTTGTTGGCAGGTGAAGCTTTCTTT. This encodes CASSLLAGEAFF.